The rows below give T cell receptor beta chains drawn from one sample of a study of T cell repertoires in cytomegalovirus infection. These TCRs' antigens remain unknown. In TCRdb, the reads were re-called with MiXCR into one record per CDR3 protein. The sample includes just under 500,000 distinct CDR3 sequences, 33% seen only once; the top ten take 17%. The sample consisted of cultured PBMCs, taken from culture after CMV antigen stimulation. The receptors derive from a human donor in good health (CMV status not recorded). Some clones in this sample may be carry-over from other donors' samples. CDR3s include the opening cysteine and the closing phenylalanine or tryptophan. A D gene is named only where the DNA matches it firmly. Only some rows state a clone size, as once, few, many or a class for expanded clones.

CDR3nt	CDR3aa	abundance	v_gene	j_gene	d_gene
TGTGCCAGCAGTTTAACAGGCATATCGCGGGAGACCCAGTACTTC	CASSLTGISRETQYF	.	TRBV28	TRBJ2-5	.
TGTGCCAGCAGTTTATGGGGGGGCCGCACAGATACGCAGTATTTT	CASSLWGGRTDTQYF	few	TRBV28	TRBJ2-3	.
TGTGCCAGCAGCTTACCCTTACTACAGAAGAGCTCCTACGAGCAGTACTTC	CASSLPLLQKSSYEQYF	.	TRBV7-2	TRBJ2-7	.
TGTGCCAGCAGCGACTCCTACGAGCAGTACTTC	CASSDSYEQYF	many	TRBV25-1	TRBJ2-7	.
TGTGCCATCAGCTCTGGGGCGGGAAGAGTTCAAGAGACCCAGTACTTC	CAISSGAGRVQETQYF	.	TRBV10-3	TRBJ2-5	.
TGCAGTGCTAGAGACAGGACTTCCTATGGCTACACCTTC	CSARDRTSYGYTF	.	TRBV20-1	TRBJ1-2	.
TGTGCCAGCAGCCGGGAGGGGACTAGGGTCAATGAGCAGTTCTTC	CASSREGTRVNEQFF	many	TRBV7-2	TRBJ2-1	TRBD2
TGTGCCAGCAGGGGACAGGGAATGAGCACAGATACGCAGTATTTT	CASRGQGMSTDTQYF	.	TRBV2	TRBJ2-3	TRBD1
TGTGCCAGCAGGAAACTAGCGGGAGGGGAGACCCAGTACTTC	CASRKLAGGETQYF	few	TRBV6-5	TRBJ2-5	TRBD2
TGTGCCAGCAGCTTAATCAGCGGGTCTGGAAACACCATATATTTT	CASSLISGSGNTIYF	.	TRBV7-2	TRBJ1-3	.
TGTGCCAGCAGTTATCCCAGCGGGCTAGGCACCGGGGAGCTGTTTTTT	CASSYPSGLGTGELFF	.	TRBV6-5	TRBJ2-2	.
TGTGCCAGCATACCCGGACAGGGAGAGTCCAAGACTGAAGCTTTCTTT	CASIPGQGESKTEAFF	once	TRBV12-3/TRBV12-4	TRBJ1-1	TRBD1
TGTGCCAGCAGCCAGGGGGCAAGGGAAGAGACCCAGTACTTC	CASSQGAREETQYF	few	TRBV5-4	TRBJ2-5	TRBD1
TGTGCCAGCAGTTACTCGCAGGGCAATGAGCAGTTCTTC	CASSYSQGNEQFF	.	TRBV6-2/TRBV6-3	TRBJ2-1	.
TGTGCCAGCAGCTTAGGTGGGCTCGTGGATACGCAGTATTTT	CASSLGGLVDTQYF	.	TRBV11-2	TRBJ2-3	.
TGCAGCGGTAGGGGGTTGGGCACAGATACGCAGTATTTT	CSGRGLGTDTQYF	few	TRBV29-1	TRBJ2-3	.
TGTGCCAGCAGCTCCTCGCAGCTCGCCGACTATCCCACCGGGGAGCTGTTTTTT	CASSSSQLADYPTGELFF	.	TRBV11-2	TRBJ2-2	.
TGTGCCAGCGCCCATTCCCATTTTGGAGAAAACATTCAGTACTTC	CASAHSHFGENIQYF	many	TRBV7-2	TRBJ2-4	.
TGTGCCAGCAGCTTCGGGGGTCTTGGATCACCCCTCCACTTT	CASSFGGLGSPLHF	few	TRBV7-2	TRBJ1-6	.
TGCGCCAGCAGCGATCCAGCGGGAGGTCGAGATACGCAGTATTTT	CASSDPAGGRDTQYF	few	TRBV10-1	TRBJ2-3	TRBD2
TGTGCCAGCAGCTTAGAACAGGGCCCTCCTAGCACAGATACGCAGTATTTT	CASSLEQGPPSTDTQYF	.	TRBV7-2	TRBJ2-3	.
TGTGCCAGCAGTAGGACTAGCGGGAGTATGGCTAGAGAGACCCAGTACTTC	CASSRTSGSMARETQYF	few	TRBV7-2	TRBJ2-5	TRBD2
TGTGCCAGCAGCTCTTACCGGGACCCAAATAATTCACCCCTCCACTTT	CASSSYRDPNNSPLHF	many	TRBV7-9	TRBJ1-6	.
TGTGCCAGCAGTCGGGCGCTTAGCTCCTACAATGAGCAGTTCTTC	CASSRALSSYNEQFF	.	TRBV27	TRBJ2-1	.
TGTGCCAGCAGCTTGGCCGGGTCAGCTCCGAATACCTACGAGCAGTACTTC	CASSLAGSAPNTYEQYF	.	TRBV5-5	TRBJ2-7	.
TGTGCCAGCAGTCCAGGGACTAGCGGGCTCCAGTTCTTC	CASSPGTSGLQFF	few	TRBV6-2/TRBV6-3	TRBJ2-1	TRBD2
TGTGCCAGCAGATCGGGACAGCCCTCTGGGGCCAACGTCCTGACTTTC	CASRSGQPSGANVLTF	once	TRBV25-1	TRBJ2-6	TRBD1
TGTGCCAGCAGCTTAGATCCGGACAGGGCGGCTAACTATGGCTACAACTTC	CASSLDPDRAANYGYNF	.	TRBV7-2	TRBJ1-2	TRBD1
TGTGCCAGCAGGGACGGTTTTAGCGGGAGGACCTCCTACGAGCAGTACTTC	CASRDGFSGRTSYEQYF	few	TRBV28	TRBJ2-7	TRBD2
TGTGCCACCACCTGGAGCTCTGGAAACACCATATATTTT	CATTWSSGNTIYF	few	TRBV19	TRBJ1-3	.
TGTGCCAGCAGCAGAGGCGGCAGCGGTGAAAAACTGTTTTTT	CASSRGGSGEKLFF	many	TRBV11-2	TRBJ1-4	.
TGTGCCAGCAGTCGCGGGACCGAGTGGGACACTGAAGCTTTCTTT	CASSRGTEWDTEAFF	.	TRBV12-3/TRBV12-4	TRBJ1-1	.
TGCGCCAGCAGCCAAGAGGCCCCCGGGACGGTTAATGAAAAACTGTTTTTT	CASSQEAPGTVNEKLFF	few	TRBV4-1	TRBJ1-4	.
TGTGCCAGCAGTGCCGGCGCCCGGTGGTTCGATGAGCAGTTCTTC	CASSAGARWFDEQFF	.	TRBV6-4	TRBJ2-1	.
TGTGCCAGCAGCGATGGGACAGACGAAACCTTCACAGATACGCAGTATTTT	CASSDGTDETFTDTQYF	few	TRBV9	TRBJ2-3	TRBD1
TGTGCCAGCAGTTTCCGCCGCCTCCATGGTGCCAAAAACATTCAGTACTTC	CASSFRRLHGAKNIQYF	few	TRBV28	TRBJ2-4	.
TGTGCCAGCAGCTTAAGCCGGGACGAAGAGACCCAGTACTTC	CASSLSRDEETQYF	many	TRBV7-2	TRBJ2-5	.
TGTGCCAGCAGTTCTGGGACTGGGAAGCAAGAGACCCAGTACTTC	CASSSGTGKQETQYF	few	TRBV7-2	TRBJ2-5	.
TGTGCCAGTAGTATTGGACTAGCGGGAGTAGAGACCCAGTACTTC	CASSIGLAGVETQYF	.	TRBV19	TRBJ2-5	TRBD2
TGTGCCAGCAGCCGGACGTGGGACTATGGCTACACCTTC	CASSRTWDYGYTF	few	TRBV7-2	TRBJ1-2	.
TGTGCCAGCAGTTACTCGACAGGGAGAACGAATCAGCCCCAGCATTTT	CASSYSTGRTNQPQHF	.	TRBV6-2/TRBV6-3	TRBJ1-5	TRBD1
TGTGCCAGCAGTGAAGGCGCTAGCGGGAGTTCTGAGCAGTTCTTC	CASSEGASGSSEQFF	.	TRBV2	TRBJ2-1	TRBD2